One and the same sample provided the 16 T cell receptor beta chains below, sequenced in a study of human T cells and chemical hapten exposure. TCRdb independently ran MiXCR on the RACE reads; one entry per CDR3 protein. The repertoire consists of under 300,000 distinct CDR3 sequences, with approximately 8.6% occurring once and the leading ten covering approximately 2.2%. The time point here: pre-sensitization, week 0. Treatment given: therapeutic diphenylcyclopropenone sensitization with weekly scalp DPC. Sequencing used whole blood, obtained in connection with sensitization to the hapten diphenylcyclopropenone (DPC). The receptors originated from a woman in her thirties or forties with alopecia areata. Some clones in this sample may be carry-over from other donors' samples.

Here the CDR3 DNA reads TGTGCCACCAGCAACATAATGGCCGGGCTGAACGAGCAGTACTTC. Translated, it gives CATSNIMAGLNEQYF. The J gene is TRBJ2-7, the V gene TRBV15; D unclear. V lost 4 bases to trimming and J lost 5 bases, with 18 bases between them. This CDR3 region has 15 residues. Germline assignment: CDR1 LNHNV and CDR2 YYDKDF (reference sequence).

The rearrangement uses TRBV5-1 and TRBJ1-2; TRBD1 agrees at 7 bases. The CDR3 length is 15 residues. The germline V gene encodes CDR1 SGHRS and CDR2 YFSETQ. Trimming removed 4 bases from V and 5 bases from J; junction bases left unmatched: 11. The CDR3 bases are TGCGCCAGCAGCGCAGCTTTGGGACAGCCATATGGCTACACCTTC. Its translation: CASSAALGQPYGYTF.

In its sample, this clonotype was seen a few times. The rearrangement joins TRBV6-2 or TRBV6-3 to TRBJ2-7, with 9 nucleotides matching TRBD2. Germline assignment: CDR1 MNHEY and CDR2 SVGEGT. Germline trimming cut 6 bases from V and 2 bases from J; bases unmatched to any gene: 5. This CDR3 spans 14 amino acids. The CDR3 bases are TGTGCCAGCAGGACCTCTAGCGGGACCTACGAGCAGTACTTC. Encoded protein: CASRTSSGTYEQYF.

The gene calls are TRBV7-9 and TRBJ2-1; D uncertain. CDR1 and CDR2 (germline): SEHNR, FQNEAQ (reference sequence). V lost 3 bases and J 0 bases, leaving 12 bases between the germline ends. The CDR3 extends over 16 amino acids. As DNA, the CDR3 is TGTGCCAGCAGCTTGGCAGGTCTAATCTCCTACAATGAGCAGTTCTTC. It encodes CASSLAGLISYNEQFF.

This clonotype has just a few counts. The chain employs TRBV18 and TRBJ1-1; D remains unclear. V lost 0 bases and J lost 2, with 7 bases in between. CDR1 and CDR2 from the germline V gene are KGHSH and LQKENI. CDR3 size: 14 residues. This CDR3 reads CASSPPKGNTEAFF. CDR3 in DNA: TGTGCCAGCTCACCACCGAAGGGTAACACTGAAGCTTTCTTT.

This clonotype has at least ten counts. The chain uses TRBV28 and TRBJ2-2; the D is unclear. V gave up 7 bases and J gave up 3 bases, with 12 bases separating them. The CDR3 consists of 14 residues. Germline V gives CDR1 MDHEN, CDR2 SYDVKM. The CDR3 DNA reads TGTGCCAGCAACATGTGGAGCTACACCGGGGAGCTGTTTTTT. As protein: CASNMWSYTGELFF.

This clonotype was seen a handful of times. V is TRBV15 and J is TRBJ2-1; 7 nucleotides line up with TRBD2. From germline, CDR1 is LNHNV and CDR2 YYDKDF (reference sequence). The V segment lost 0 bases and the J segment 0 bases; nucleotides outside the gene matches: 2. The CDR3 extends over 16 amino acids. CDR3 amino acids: CATSRDRGSSYNEQFF. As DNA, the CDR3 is TGTGCCACCAGCAGAGATCGCGGGAGCTCCTACAATGAGCAGTTCTTC.

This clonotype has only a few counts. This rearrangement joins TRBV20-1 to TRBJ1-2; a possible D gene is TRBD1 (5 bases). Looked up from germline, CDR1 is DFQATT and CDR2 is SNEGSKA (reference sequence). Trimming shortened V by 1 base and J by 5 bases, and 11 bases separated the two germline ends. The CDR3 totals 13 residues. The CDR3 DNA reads TGCAGTGCTAGAGGCGTACAGGAGTATGGCTACACCTTC. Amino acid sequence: CSARGVQEYGYTF.

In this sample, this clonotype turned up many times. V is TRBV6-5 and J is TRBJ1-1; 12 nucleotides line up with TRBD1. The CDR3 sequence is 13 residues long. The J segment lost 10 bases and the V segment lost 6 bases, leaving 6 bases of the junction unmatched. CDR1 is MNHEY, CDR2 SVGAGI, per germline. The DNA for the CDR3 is TGTGCCAGCAGGGGGACAGGGGGCATGAGAGCTTTCTTT. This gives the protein CASRGTGGMRAFF.

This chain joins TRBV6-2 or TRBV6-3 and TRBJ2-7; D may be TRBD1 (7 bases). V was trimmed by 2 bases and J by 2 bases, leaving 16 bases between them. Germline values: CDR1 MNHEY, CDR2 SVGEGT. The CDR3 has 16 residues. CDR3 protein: CASSYGGTALTYEQYF. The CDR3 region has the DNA TGTGCCAGCAGTTACGGGGGGACAGCTTTAACCTACGAGCAGTACTTC.

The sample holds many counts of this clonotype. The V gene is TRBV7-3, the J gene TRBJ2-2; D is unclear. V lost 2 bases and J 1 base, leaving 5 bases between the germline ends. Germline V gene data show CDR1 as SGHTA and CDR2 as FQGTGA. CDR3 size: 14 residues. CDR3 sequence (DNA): TGTGCCAGCAGCTTAGCGGAGAACACCGGGGAGCTGTTTTTT. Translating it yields CASSLAENTGELFF. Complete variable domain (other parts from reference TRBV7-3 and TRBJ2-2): GAGVSQTPSNKVTEKGKYVELRCDPISGHTALYWYRQSLGQGPEFLIYFQGTGAADDSGLPNDRFFAVRPEGSVSTLKIQRTERGDSAVYLCASSLAENTGELFFGEGSRLTVL.

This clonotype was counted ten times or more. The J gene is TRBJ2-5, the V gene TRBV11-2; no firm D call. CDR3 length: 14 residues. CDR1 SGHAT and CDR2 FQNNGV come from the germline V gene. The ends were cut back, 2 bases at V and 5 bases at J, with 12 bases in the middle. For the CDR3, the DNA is TGTGCCAGCAGCTTACGTCGGTCCACGGAGACCCAGTACTTC. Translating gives CASSLRRSTETQYF.

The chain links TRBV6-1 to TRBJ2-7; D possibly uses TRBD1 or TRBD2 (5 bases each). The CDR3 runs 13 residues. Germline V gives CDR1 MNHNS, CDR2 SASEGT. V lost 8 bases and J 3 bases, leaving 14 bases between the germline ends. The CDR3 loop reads CASGRGEHYEQYF. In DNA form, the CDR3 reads TGTGCCAGCGGAAGAGGGGAACACTACGAGCAGTACTTC.

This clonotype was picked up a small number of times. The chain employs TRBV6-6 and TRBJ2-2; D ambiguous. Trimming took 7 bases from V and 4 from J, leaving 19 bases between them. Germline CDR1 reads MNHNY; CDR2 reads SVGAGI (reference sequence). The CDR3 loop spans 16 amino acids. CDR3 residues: CASTSRLSPGTGELFF. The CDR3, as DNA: TGTGCCAGCACCTCCAGGTTGTCCCCGGGCACCGGGGAGCTGTTTTTT.

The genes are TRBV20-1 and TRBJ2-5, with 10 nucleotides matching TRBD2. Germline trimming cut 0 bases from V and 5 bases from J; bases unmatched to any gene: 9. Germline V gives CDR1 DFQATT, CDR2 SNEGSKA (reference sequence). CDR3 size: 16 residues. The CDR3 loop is CSARDSTSGNGETQYF. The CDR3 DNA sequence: TGCAGTGCTAGAGATTCTACTAGCGGGAATGGCGAGACCCAGTACTTC.

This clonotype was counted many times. CDR3 nucleotide sequence: TGCAGCGCGACAGAGCGAGATACGCAGTATTTT. The encoded protein is CSATERDTQYF. This chain uses TRBV29-1 with TRBJ2-3; perhaps TRBD1 as D (5 bases). Trimming cost V 7 bases and J 5 bases, with 10 bases left between them. Germline CDR1 and CDR2: SQVTM and ANQGSEA. This CDR3 comprises 11 residues.